Below are 26 T cell receptor beta chains sequenced from a single sample in a study of beta chain features in type 1 diabetes. What was sequenced were expressed TCRB transcripts, since all of the isolated RNA had been reverse transcribed. Produced via immunoSEQ multiplex PCR; TCRdb's table is partial and in-frame only. The table includes about 350,000 clones, around 20% detected once. Sequenced: naive CD4+ T cells from blood. The receptor set was obtained from a woman under 30 in good health.

V usage is TRBV9 and J usage is TRBJ2-5, with D possibly matching TRBD2 (7 bases). The CDR3 runs to 15 residues. The V and J ends lost 2 bases and 4 bases respectively, with 15 bases between them. Germline V lookup: CDR1 SGDLS, CDR2 YYNGEE. The CDR3 DNA reads TGTGCCAGCAGCGTTTTGAGGGGGGGACGAGAGACCCAGTACTTC. Translating gives CASSVLRGGRETQYF.

This clone showed up just once. The chain recombines TRBV10-3 with TRBJ2-7; possibly TRBD1 for D (5 bases). The CDR3 sequence is 14 residues long. Trimming left V 4 bases short and J 2 bases short, with 12 bases between. Per the germline V gene, CDR1 is ENHRY and CDR2 is SYGVKD. CDR3 residues: CAISGSGSTYEQYF. CDR3 nucleotides: TGTGCCATCAGTGGCTCAGGGTCCACCTACGAGCAGTACTTC.

This clone occurred a few times. The chain is built from TRBV7-6 and TRBJ1-1; 8 positions match TRBD1. CDR3 size: 14 residues. Trimming at V came to 4 bases and at J to 10 bases, leaving 11 bases not matched to a gene. Germline lookup yields CDR1 SGHVS and CDR2 FNYEAQ. The chain's CDR3 is CASSSQGAQGGAFF. DNA of the CDR3: TGTGCCAGCAGCTCGCAGGGGGCGCAGGGTGGAGCTTTCTTT.

The chain joins TRBV6-6 to TRBJ1-6; no reliable D call. Trimming removed 6 bases at V and 9 bases at J, with 18 bases between. Germline V CDR1 and CDR2: MNHNY, SVGAGI (reference sequence). There are 15 residues in the CDR3. CDR3 sequence reads: CASSSSQSGVSPLHF. DNA for the CDR3: TGTGCCAGCAGCTCCAGCCAGTCCGGGGTTTCACCCCTCCACTTT.

This clone was observed a few times. The chain employs TRBV7-3 and TRBJ1-2; possible D gene TRBD1, 5 bases. Germline assignment: CDR1 SGHTA and CDR2 FQGTGA. The CDR3 loop spans 12 amino acids. The V end was cut by 5 bases, the J end by 7 bases, with 11 bases between. For the CDR3, the DNA is TGTGCCAGCAGCCCCGGAGGGGTTGGCTACACCTTC. Protein product: CASSPGGVGYTF.

The V and J genes are TRBV5-1 and TRBJ2-1; 8 bases match TRBD2. CDR3 size: 15 residues. CDR1 SGHRS and CDR2 YFSETQ come from the germline V gene. The junction had 10 bases not matched to a gene; V was cut back by 5 bases and J by 6 bases. CDR3 protein: CASRPTLAETNEQFF. In nucleotides, the CDR3 is TGCGCCAGCAGGCCGACACTAGCGGAGACCAATGAGCAGTTCTTC.

There are a few counts of this clone. In DNA form, the CDR3 reads TGTGCCAGCAGCGGCACGGGACTAGCGGGAGGAAACACCGGGGAGCTGTTTTTT. The encoded protein is CASSGTGLAGGNTGELFF. The chain carries TRBV9 and TRBJ2-2; TRBD2 matches at 15 bases. After removal of 3 bases from V and 2 bases from J, the junction contained 5 bases not matched to a gene. This CDR3 is 18 amino acids long. Germline V CDR1 and CDR2: SGDLS, YYNGEE.

The chain links TRBV7-2 to TRBJ2-2, with 7 bases matching TRBD2. Germline CDR1 is SGHTA and CDR2 is FQGNSA. V gave up 2 bases and J gave up 8 bases; unmatched junction bases: 11. The CDR3 is 16 amino acids. As DNA, the CDR3 is TGTGCCAGCAGCTTATGGGAGGGCCTAGGTACGGGGGAGCTGTTTTTT. This encodes CASSLWEGLGTGELFF.

This clone was picked up a small number of times. V and J are TRBV6-1 and TRBJ1-2; TRBD1 agrees at 7 bases. Per germline, CDR1 MNHNS and CDR2 SASEGT. The trim removed 10 bases at V and 7 bases at J, leaving 9 bases unmatched. The CDR3 extends over 12 amino acids. This CDR3 reads CATSDRRAGYTF. CDR3 in DNA: TGTGCCACTTCGGACAGGCGGGCTGGCTACACCTTC.

This rearrangement joins TRBV30 to TRBJ1-2, with 7 bases fitting TRBD1. The CDR3 consists of 12 residues. Germline V lookup: CDR1 GTSNPN, CDR2 SVGIG (reference sequence). After removal of 0 bases from V and 8 bases from J, the junction contained 3 bases not matched to a gene. The CDR3 coding sequence is TGTGCCTGGAGTGTACAGGGGAACGGCTACACCTTC. This translates into CAWSVQGNGYTF.

The rearrangement uses TRBV25-1 and TRBJ2-3; TRBD2 agrees at 7 bases. The CDR3 is made up of 13 amino acids. The germline V gene has CDR1 MGHDK and CDR2 SYGVNS. The V segment lost 8 bases and the J segment 6 bases; nucleotides outside the gene matches: 8. The CDR3 spells CASGLAGDDTQYF. For the CDR3, the DNA is TGTGCCAGCGGTTTGGCGGGGGACGATACGCAGTATTTT. Based on the CDR3 plus reference TRBV25-1 and TRBJ2-3, the full variable domain is EADIYQTPRYLVIGTGKKITLECSQTMGHDKMYWYQQDPGMELHLIHYSYGVNSTEKGDLSSESTVSRIRTEHFPLTLESARPSHTSQYLCASGLAGDDTQYFGPGTRLTVL.

The rearrangement joins TRBV15 to TRBJ2-7, with 7 bases that match TRBD1. Germline CDR1 is LNHNV and CDR2 is YYDKDF (reference sequence). This CDR3 is built from 14 residues. J was trimmed by 1 base and V by 4 bases; bases with no gene match: 4. The CDR3 DNA sequence: TGTGCCACCAGCATCGACAGGGTTTCCTACGAGCAGTACTTC. It yields the protein CATSIDRVSYEQYF.

This clone was counted only a few times. The genes are TRBV19 and TRBJ2-1; D not certain. V lost 4 bases, J lost 5 bases, and 18 bases lay in between. Germline CDR1 and CDR2: LNHDA and SQIVND (reference sequence). The CDR3 consists of 16 residues. The CDR3 nucleotides read TGTGCCAGTAGTACCCCCCCCTGGCGGTCTCACAATGAGCAGTTCTTC. It is translated as CASSTPPWRSHNEQFF.

This clone was counted between two and nine times. The V and J genes are TRBV5-4 and TRBJ1-2, with D unresolved. V dropped 0 bases and J dropped 0 bases, with 15 bases sitting between them. The CDR3 runs 17 residues. Per the germline V gene, CDR1 is SGHNT and CDR2 is YYREEE (reference sequence). The CDR3 reads CASSLATGKLSNYGYTF. The CDR3 nucleotides read TGTGCCAGCAGCTTGGCAACGGGGAAACTTTCTAACTATGGCTACACCTTC.

This clone has just a few counts. This sequence joins TRBV12-5 and TRBJ1-2; maybe TRBD1 (6 bases). There are 12 residues in the CDR3. Trimming removed 7 bases from V and 9 bases from J, with 15 bases in between. Germline CDR1 is LGHNT and CDR2 is FRNRAP. CDR3: CASAQDSPRYTF. DNA for the CDR3: TGTGCTAGTGCTCAGGACAGCCCGCGCTACACCTTC.

V gene TRBV5-6 combines with J gene TRBJ2-2; 8 nucleotides line up with TRBD1. J lost 3 bases, V lost 1 base, and 5 bases had no gene match. This CDR3 has 16 amino acids. Germline V gene data show CDR1 as SGHDT and CDR2 as YYEEEE. CDR3 DNA: TGTGCCAGCAGCTTGTTCAGGGGGCGCGACACCGGGGAGCTGTTTTTT. Amino acid sequence: CASSLFRGRDTGELFF.

The CDR3 sequence: CASSIVQGTTGELFF. The CDR3 nucleotides are TGTGCCAGTAGTATAGTTCAGGGAACCACCGGGGAGCTGTTTTTT. This chain links TRBV19 with TRBJ2-2; D possibly corresponds to TRBD1 (5 bases). Germline V gene lookup returns CDR1 LNHDA and CDR2 SQIVND (reference sequence). This CDR3 is 15 amino acids long. Trimming cost V 1 base and J 4 bases, with 10 bases left between them.

The chain has TRBV27 and TRBJ2-3; 10 bases agree with TRBD2. Trimming removed 8 bases from V and 6 bases from J; junction bases left unmatched: 5. The CDR3 runs to 13 residues. Germline CDR1 and CDR2: MNHEY and SMNVEV (reference sequence). The DNA for the CDR3 is TGTGCCAGCCTAGCGGGGGTGGGGGATACGCAGTATTTT. It specifies CASLAGVGDTQYF.

The V gene is TRBV13, the J gene TRBJ1-1, with TRBD1 matching 7 bases. The CDR3 spans 20 residues. Looked up from germline, CDR1 is PRHDT and CDR2 is FYEKMQ (reference sequence). V trimming: 6 bases; J trimming: 1 base; junction bases outside the gene matches: 23. CDR3: CASRHSGTVLFGQPNTEAFF. The CDR3 DNA reads as TGTGCCAGCAGACATTCCGGGACAGTCCTCTTCGGCCAACCGAACACTGAAGCTTTCTTT.

This clone was detected a few times. The chain employs TRBV9 and TRBJ2-1; TRBD2 agrees at 10 bases. Germline CDR1 reads SGDLS; CDR2 reads YYNGEE. With V trimmed by 2 bases and J by 8 bases, 10 bases remained unmatched. The CDR3 is made up of 16 amino acids. CDR3 nucleotides: TGTGCCAGCAGCGTCTTAAGCGGGGGGGCCGCGTATGAGCAGTTCTTC. It encodes CASSVLSGGAAYEQFF.

This clone was seen a handful of times. The chain recombines TRBV7-9 with TRBJ2-5; D not resolved. CDR1 is SEHNR, CDR2 FQNEAQ, per germline (reference sequence). The CDR3 loop spans 11 amino acids. V dropped 3 bases and J dropped 5 bases, with 4 bases sitting between them. The CDR3 loop reads CASSFAETQYF. CDR3 DNA sequence: TGTGCCAGCAGCTTCGCGGAGACCCAGTACTTC.

This clone has only a few counts. The V gene is TRBV2, the J gene TRBJ1-5, with D perhaps matching TRBD1 (6 bases). The V end was cut by 6 bases, the J end by 0 bases, with 9 bases between. The CDR3 runs 14 residues. The V gene's germline CDR1 is SNHLY and CDR2 FYNNEI. The CDR3 is CASRGQFSNQPQHF. The CDR3 bases are TGTGCCAGCAGAGGACAGTTTAGCAATCAGCCCCAGCATTTT.

This clone has more than one count but fewer than ten. V is TRBV6-5 and J is TRBJ1-2, with 10 bases matching TRBD1. Germline V gene data show CDR1 as MNHEY and CDR2 as SVGAGI. The CDR3 contains 15 residues. V trimming: 2 bases; J trimming: 2 bases; junction bases outside the gene matches: 2. CDR3 sequence reads: CASSYRDRGNYGYTF. For the CDR3, the DNA is TGTGCCAGCAGTTACCGGGACAGGGGAAACTATGGCTACACCTTC.

V usage is TRBV2 and J usage is TRBJ1-4; D is uncertain. CDR1 and CDR2 from the germline V gene are SNHLY and FYNNEI. This CDR3 has 12 amino acids. Trimming shortened V by 3 bases and J by 7 bases, and 6 bases separated the two germline ends. As DNA, the CDR3 is TGTGCCAGCAGTGAGTTGGCTGAAAAACTGTTTTTT. It translates to CASSELAEKLFF.

In this sample, this clone turned up a few times. The chain uses TRBV5-1 and TRBJ1-5; a weak D match, TRBD1 (5 bases). This CDR3 region has 16 residues. The V end lost 0 bases, the J end lost 5 bases, and 15 bases lay between the germline ends. Germline CDR1 reads SGHRS; CDR2 reads YFSETQ. The CDR3 nucleotides are TGCGCCAGCAGCTTGGGATCGGCAGGGAGGGATCAGCCCCAGCATTTT. Translating gives CASSLGSAGRDQPQHF.

As to this clone: One end of the junction fails to match germline, which may point to a read error. This rearrangement joins TRBV29-1 to TRBJ1-5; D might be TRBD1 (6 bases). The CDR3 loop spans 13 amino acids. Per the germline V gene, CDR1 is SQVTM and CDR2 is ANQGSEA. This chain's CDR3 is CSVGTALNRPQHF. The CDR3 nucleotides read TGCAGCGTTGGGACAGCGCTCAATCGGCCCCAGCATTTT.